This entry is about one T cell receptor beta chain. Its target is not known. The data were obtained in a study of shared clonotypes between healthy human individuals. Study-level points and caveats: Sharing across four donors was highest in naive CD4 (approximately 5%) and lowest in memory CD8 (around 0.4%).

The study enrolled healthy HIV-negative adults without recent acute infections or vaccinations as donors. The study separated CD4+ cells into CD45RA+ naive and CD45RA-negative memory subsets. Profiling relied on immunoSEQ multiplex PCR, and the TCRdb table lists in-frame clones only, not all of them. The sample contains about 2.4 million clones, approximately 90% of which appear only once. The V and J ends lost 4 bases and 10 bases respectively, with 14 bases between them. The CDR3 runs to 13 residues. Germline values: CDR1 GTSNPN, CDR2 SVGIG (reference sequence). The sequencing sample was made of naive CD4+ T cells sorted from blood. Indicated subset: CD45RA+ positively selected. V and J are TRBV30 and TRBJ1-6; D is possibly TRBD1 (6 bases). This clonotype was obtained from a man between 18 and 35 years old in good health. CDR3 nucleotide sequence: TGTGCCTGGAATGGGCAGGGGATCTCACCCCTCCACTTT. This codes for CAWNGQGISPLHF.